At least ten counts were recorded for the clone carrying this T cell receptor (beta chain). The antigen remains unidentified. The sample is drawn from a study of T cells after yellow fever vaccination. CDR1 and CDR2 from the germline V gene are SNHLY and FYNNEI. The CDR3 spans 15 residues. V lost 4 bases and J lost 4, with 16 bases in between. Study results and limitations: A limited proportion of clonotypes was detected within both the CD4 and CD8 compartments.

Template-switching 5'RACE yielded the TCR cDNA; a universal primer site and UMIs were added in the process. TCRdb re-called the 5' RACE reads through MiXCR, storing one row per CDR3 protein. Here the sample spans some 240,000 distinct CDR3 sequences, roughly 3.7% being singletons. The sequence came from a man younger than 30 who received the YFV17D yellow fever vaccine. The gene calls are TRBV2 and TRBJ1-2; perhaps TRBD1 as D (5 bases). The sequencing here drew on PBMCs, taken 15 days after the yellow fever booster vaccination. This CDR3 reads CASSGWDGPSYGYTF. CDR3 DNA: TGTGCCAGCAGTGGTTGGGACGGCCCAAGCTATGGCTACACCTTC.